The entry that follows covers one T cell receptor beta chain sequence. Its specificity is not known. TCR beta VDJ and CDR3 were profiled, and genomic DNA was the template. TCRdb ran MiXCR on the reads and lists one entry per CDR3 protein. The table records some 160,000 distinct CDR3 sequences, roughly 48% of them present only once. Patients sequenced had flow cytometry evidence of CD8+CD57+ cell expansion. Every patient was diagnosed with severe acquired aplastic anemia. Germline lookup yields CDR1 ENHRY and CDR2 SYGVKD. The CDR3 runs to 15 residues. Trimming removed 0 bases from V and 7 bases from J, with 15 bases in between. This sample is part of a study of CD8+CD57+ T cells in acquired aplastic anemia. Study-level background: The sorted CD4+ and CD8+ cells yielded an average around 3 ug of DNA.

The study's findings and limits: The study found no significant CD8+ Simpson's diversity difference between patients and controls. Common to patients and controls were about 31 CD8+ CDR3 sequences.

The TCR sequence derives from a human donor with aplastic anemia. Sequenced material: sorted CD4+, CD8+, or CD8+CD57+ T cells (not recorded which) from PBMCs. The chain employs TRBV10-3 and TRBJ2-5; D unresolved. CDR3 nucleotide sequence: TGTGCCATCAGTGAGTCGGTGGGGTCTACGGGGACCCAGTACTTC. Its protein product is CAISESVGSTGTQYF.